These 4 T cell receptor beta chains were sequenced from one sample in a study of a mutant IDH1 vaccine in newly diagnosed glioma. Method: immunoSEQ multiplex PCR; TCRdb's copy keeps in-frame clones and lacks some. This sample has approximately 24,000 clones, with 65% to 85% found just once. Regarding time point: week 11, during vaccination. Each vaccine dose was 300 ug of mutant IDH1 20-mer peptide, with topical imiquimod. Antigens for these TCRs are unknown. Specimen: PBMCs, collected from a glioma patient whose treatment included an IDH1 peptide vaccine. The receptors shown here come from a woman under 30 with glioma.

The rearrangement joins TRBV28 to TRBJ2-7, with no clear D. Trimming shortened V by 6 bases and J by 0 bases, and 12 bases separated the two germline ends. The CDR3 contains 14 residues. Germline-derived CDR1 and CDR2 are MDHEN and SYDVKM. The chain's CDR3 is CASRPGRTSYEQYF. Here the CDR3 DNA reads TGTGCCAGCAGGCCCGGGCGGACCTCCTACGAGCAGTACTTC.

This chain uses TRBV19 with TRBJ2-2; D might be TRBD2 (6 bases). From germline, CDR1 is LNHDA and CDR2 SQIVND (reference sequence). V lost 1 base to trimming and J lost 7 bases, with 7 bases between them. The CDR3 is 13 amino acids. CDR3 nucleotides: TGTGCCAGTAGTATAGTCGGGGGCGGGGAGCTGTTTTTT. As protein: CASSIVGGGELFF.

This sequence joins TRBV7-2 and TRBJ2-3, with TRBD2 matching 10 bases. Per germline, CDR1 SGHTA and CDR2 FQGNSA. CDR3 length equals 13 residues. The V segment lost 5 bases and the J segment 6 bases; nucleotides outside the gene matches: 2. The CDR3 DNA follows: TGTGCCAGCAGCATTAGCGGGGGGGATACGCAGTATTTT. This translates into CASSISGGDTQYF.

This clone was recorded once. CDR3 sequence (DNA): TGTGCCAGCTCACTACTGGAACAGGGTCTAGGGAGCTACACCTTC. It codes for CASSLLEQGLGSYTF. J is TRBJ1-2 and V is TRBV18; a weak D match, TRBD1 (6 bases). CDR3 length: 15 amino acids. CDR1 is KGHSH, CDR2 LQKENI, per germline. Trimming took off 4 bases at V and 9 bases at J, with 21 bases between the two ends.